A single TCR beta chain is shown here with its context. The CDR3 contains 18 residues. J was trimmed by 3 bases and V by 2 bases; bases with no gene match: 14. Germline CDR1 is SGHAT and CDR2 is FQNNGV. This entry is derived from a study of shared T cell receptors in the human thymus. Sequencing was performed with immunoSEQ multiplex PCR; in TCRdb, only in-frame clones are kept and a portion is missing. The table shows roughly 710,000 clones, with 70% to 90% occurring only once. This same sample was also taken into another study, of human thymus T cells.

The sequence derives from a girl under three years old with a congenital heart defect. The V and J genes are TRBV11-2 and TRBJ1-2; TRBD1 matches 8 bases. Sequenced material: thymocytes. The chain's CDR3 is CASSLLPGQELSYYGYTF. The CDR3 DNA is TGTGCCAGCAGCTTACTACCGGGACAGGAGCTATCCTACTATGGCTACACCTTC.